This is a list of T cell receptor beta chains from one sample in a study of radiotherapy plus CTLA-4 blockade in lung cancer. Clones were read by immunoSEQ multiplex PCR, and TCRdb kept only the in-frame ones, dropping some. Altogether about 94,000 clones are present, around 83% being singletons, with the ten largest covering around 25%. Specimen: peripheral blood, collected from a patient treated with radiotherapy plus ipilimumab. The receptors stem from a human donor with non-small cell lung cancer that progressed on radiotherapy plus ipilimumab. Both conserved end residues are trimmed from each CDR3. D genes are given only for firm matches.

d_gene: .; j_gene: TRBJ2-1; v_gene: TRBV5-4; CDR3aa: ASRMGPNNNEQF
d_gene: .; j_gene: TRBJ1-2; v_gene: TRBV10-1; CDR3aa: ASSEVVQGTMDGYT
d_gene: TRBD2; j_gene: TRBJ2-1; v_gene: TRBV27; CDR3aa: ASSRQTHTSGRRNEQF
d_gene: .; j_gene: TRBJ1-1; v_gene: TRBV6-6; CDR3aa: ASSYDRNTEAF
d_gene: .; j_gene: TRBJ2-2; v_gene: TRBV27; CDR3aa: ASRVSAGYLAGELF
d_gene: .; j_gene: TRBJ1-1; v_gene: TRBV2; CDR3aa: ASSFRSEAF
d_gene: .; j_gene: TRBJ1-1; v_gene: TRBV5-1; CDR3aa: ASSLGQPNTEAF
d_gene: TRBD1; j_gene: TRBJ2-1; v_gene: TRBV10-1; CDR3aa: ASSESRGDRAHNEQF
d_gene: TRBD2; j_gene: TRBJ2-3; v_gene: TRBV15; CDR3aa: ATGTGGRIDTQY
d_gene: TRBD1; j_gene: TRBJ2-2; v_gene: TRBV5-1; CDR3aa: ASSKGQGAFTGELF
d_gene: .; j_gene: TRBJ1-2; v_gene: TRBV5-1; CDR3aa: ASSLGGTQYGYT
d_gene: .; j_gene: TRBJ2-2; v_gene: TRBV29-1; CDR3aa: SVEVPGAGELF
d_gene: TRBD2; j_gene: TRBJ2-3; v_gene: TRBV7-3; CDR3aa: ASSLESASGSTHPGDTQY
d_gene: .; j_gene: TRBJ2-5; v_gene: TRBV2; CDR3aa: ASSRYTGAQETQY
d_gene: TRBD2; j_gene: TRBJ2-7; v_gene: TRBV10-1; CDR3aa: ASSEGTSGSFEQY
d_gene: TRBD2; j_gene: TRBJ2-5; v_gene: TRBV11-2; CDR3aa: ASSLETRLAGAETQY
d_gene: TRBD2; j_gene: TRBJ2-1; v_gene: TRBV7-3; CDR3aa: ASSSIPGLAENEQF
d_gene: .; j_gene: TRBJ2-5; v_gene: TRBV30; CDR3aa: AWSTGLVQETQY
d_gene: .; j_gene: TRBJ1-5; v_gene: TRBV2; CDR3aa: ASKEGSGNQPQH
d_gene: TRBD1; j_gene: TRBJ1-4; v_gene: TRBV5-4; CDR3aa: ASSSKGQGREKLF
d_gene: .; j_gene: TRBJ2-7; v_gene: TRBV9; CDR3aa: ASSPRDPPVY
d_gene: .; j_gene: TRBJ2-1; v_gene: TRBV7-2; CDR3aa: ASSPGLSYNEQF
d_gene: .; j_gene: TRBJ2-7; v_gene: TRBV6-1; CDR3aa: ASRAEGVGEQY
d_gene: TRBD2; j_gene: TRBJ2-3; v_gene: TRBV9; CDR3aa: ASSVASGSADTQY
d_gene: .; j_gene: TRBJ1-1; v_gene: TRBV29-1; CDR3aa: SGRQTNTEAF
d_gene: .; j_gene: TRBJ2-2; v_gene: TRBV4-1; CDR3aa: ASSQDSGRGAGELF
d_gene: .; j_gene: TRBJ2-2; v_gene: TRBV5-4; CDR3aa: ASSSGPNTGELF
d_gene: .; j_gene: TRBJ1-3; v_gene: TRBV2; CDR3aa: ASSTAGTAPRDERNTIY
d_gene: .; j_gene: TRBJ1-1; v_gene: TRBV5-5; CDR3aa: ASSFILDTEAF